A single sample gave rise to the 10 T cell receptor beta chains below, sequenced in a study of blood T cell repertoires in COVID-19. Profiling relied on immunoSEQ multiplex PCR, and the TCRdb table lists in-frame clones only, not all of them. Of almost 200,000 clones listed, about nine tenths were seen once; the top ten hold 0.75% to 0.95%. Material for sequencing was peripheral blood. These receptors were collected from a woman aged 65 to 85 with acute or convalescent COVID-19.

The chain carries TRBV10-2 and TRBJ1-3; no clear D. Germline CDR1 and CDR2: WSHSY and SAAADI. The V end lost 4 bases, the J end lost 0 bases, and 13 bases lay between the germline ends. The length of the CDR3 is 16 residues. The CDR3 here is CASSVATSISGNTIYF. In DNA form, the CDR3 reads TGCGCCAGCAGTGTTGCAACTTCAATCTCTGGAAACACCATATATTTT.

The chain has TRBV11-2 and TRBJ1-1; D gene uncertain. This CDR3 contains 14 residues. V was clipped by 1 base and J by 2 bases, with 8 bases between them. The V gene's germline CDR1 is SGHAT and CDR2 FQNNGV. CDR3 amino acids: CASSLVRSNTEAFF. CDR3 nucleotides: TGTGCCAGCAGCTTAGTTCGGAGTAACACTGAAGCTTTCTTT.

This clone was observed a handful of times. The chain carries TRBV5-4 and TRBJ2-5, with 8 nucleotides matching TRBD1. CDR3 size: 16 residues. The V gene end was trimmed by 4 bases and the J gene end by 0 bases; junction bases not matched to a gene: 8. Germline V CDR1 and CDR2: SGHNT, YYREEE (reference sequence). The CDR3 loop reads CASSIRTGTDQETQYF. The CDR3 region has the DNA TGTGCCAGCAGCATCCGGACAGGGACTGACCAAGAGACCCAGTACTTC.

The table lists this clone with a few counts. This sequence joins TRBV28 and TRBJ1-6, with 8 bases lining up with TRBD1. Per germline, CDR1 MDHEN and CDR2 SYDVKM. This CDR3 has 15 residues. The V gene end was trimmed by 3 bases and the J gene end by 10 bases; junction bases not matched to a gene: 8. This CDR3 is CASSLKAGGWSPLHF. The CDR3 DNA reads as TGTGCCAGCAGTTTGAAGGCAGGGGGCTGGTCACCCCTCCACTTT.

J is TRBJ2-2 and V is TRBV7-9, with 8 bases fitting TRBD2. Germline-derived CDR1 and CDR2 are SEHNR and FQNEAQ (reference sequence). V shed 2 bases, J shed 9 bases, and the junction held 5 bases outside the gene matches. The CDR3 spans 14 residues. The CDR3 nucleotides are TGTGCCAGCAGCTTACTGGCGGGGGGCCGGGAGCTGTTTTTT. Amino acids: CASSLLAGGRELFF. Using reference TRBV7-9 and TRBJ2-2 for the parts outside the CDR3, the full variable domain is DTGVSQNPRHKITKRGQNVTFRCDPISEHNRLYWYRQTLGQGPEFLTYFQNEAQLEKSRLLSDRFSAERPKGSFSTLEIQRTEQGDSAMYLCASSLLAGGRELFFGEGSRLTVL.

The CDR3 nucleotides read TGTGCCAGCAGCCCCTATAAAGGACTAGCGGGAGGAGGTACGCAGTATTTT. Translated, it gives CASSPYKGLAGGGTQYF. The gene calls are TRBV14 and TRBJ2-3; 14 bases are shared with TRBD2. This CDR3 region has 17 residues. The trim removed 4 bases at V and 8 bases at J, leaving 11 bases unmatched. In germline, CDR1 is SGHDN, CDR2 FVKESK.

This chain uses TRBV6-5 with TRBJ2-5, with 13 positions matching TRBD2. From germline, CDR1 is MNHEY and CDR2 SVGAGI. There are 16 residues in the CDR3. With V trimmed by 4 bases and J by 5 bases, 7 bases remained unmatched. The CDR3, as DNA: TGTGCCAGCAGTTTCCGGACTAGCGGGAGAGCGGAGACCCAGTACTTC. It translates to CASSFRTSGRAETQYF.

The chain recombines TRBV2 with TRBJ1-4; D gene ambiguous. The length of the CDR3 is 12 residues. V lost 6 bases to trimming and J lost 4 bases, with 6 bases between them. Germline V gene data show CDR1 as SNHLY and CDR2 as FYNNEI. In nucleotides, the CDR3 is TGTGCCAGCAGGAGGAGTAATGAAAAACTGTTTTTT. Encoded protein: CASRRSNEKLFF.

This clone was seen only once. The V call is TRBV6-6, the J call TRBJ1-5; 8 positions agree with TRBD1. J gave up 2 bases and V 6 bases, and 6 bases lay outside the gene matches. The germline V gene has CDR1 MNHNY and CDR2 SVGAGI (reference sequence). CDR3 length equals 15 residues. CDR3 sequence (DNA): TGTGCCAGCAGCTACCAGACAGGGGGCAATCAGCCCCAGCATTTT. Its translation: CASSYQTGGNQPQHF.

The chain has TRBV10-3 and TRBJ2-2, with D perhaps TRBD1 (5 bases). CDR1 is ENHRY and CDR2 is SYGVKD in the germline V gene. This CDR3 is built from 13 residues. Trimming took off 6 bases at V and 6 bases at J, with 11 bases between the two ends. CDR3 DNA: TGTGCCATCAGGGGGCTTTCACCCGGGGAGCTGTTTTTT. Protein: CAIRGLSPGELFF.